This T cell receptor (beta chain) was profiled in a study of blood T cell repertoires in COVID-19. Turning to the study itself: Spain, Italy and the United States supplied samples that represented acute and convalescent COVID-19. T cells, B-cell-depleted T cells, or PBMCs provided the cDNA or gDNA that served as material.

This CDR3 contains 12 residues. The V and J ends lost 5 bases and 10 bases respectively, with 14 bases between them. The germline CDR1 and CDR2 sequences are LNHDA and SQIVND (reference sequence). Original data processing: Amplifying reference gene primers gave estimates of nucleated cell counts. The repertoire was sequenced with immunoSEQ multiplex PCR; TCRdb's copy has only in-frame clones and lacks some. Clone size and V and J calls were adopted from that table, with D and trimming inferred from the DNA. The sample lists around 240,000 clones, roughly four fifths seen once, with about 8% in the top ten.

This chain uses TRBV19 with TRBJ1-1; a weak D match, TRBD1 (5 bases). Material: peripheral blood. The TCR originated in a woman aged 50 to 60 with acute or convalescent COVID-19. The CDR3 nucleotides read TGTGCCAGTAGTTCCCGGGACTCCGGAGCTTTCTTT. Translation gives CASSSRDSGAFF.